Ten or more counts support the clone carrying this T cell receptor (beta chain). This CDR3 is 14 amino acids long. The germline V gene has CDR1 MDHEN and CDR2 SYDVKM. V gave up 5 bases and J gave up 4 bases; unmatched junction bases: 6. This specimen belongs to a study of T-cell reconstitution after alpha-beta-depleted transplantation in children. Library preparation (for TCRbeta) was performed with unique molecular identifiers. MiXCR was run by TCRdb on the PCR reads, yielding one entry per CDR3 protein. The sample consists of about 350,000 distinct CDR3 sequences, about 14% of them appearing once. The specimen comprised PBMCs, sampled from the stem cell graft. The V call is TRBV28, the J call TRBJ2-3, with TRBD1 identical over 7 bases. The sequence came from a human donor who donated a stem cell graft to a child with Fanconi anemia. This CDR3 reads CASSPGQQPDTQYF. The CDR3 DNA follows: TGTGCCAGCAGTCCGGGACAGCAACCAGATACGCAGTATTTT.